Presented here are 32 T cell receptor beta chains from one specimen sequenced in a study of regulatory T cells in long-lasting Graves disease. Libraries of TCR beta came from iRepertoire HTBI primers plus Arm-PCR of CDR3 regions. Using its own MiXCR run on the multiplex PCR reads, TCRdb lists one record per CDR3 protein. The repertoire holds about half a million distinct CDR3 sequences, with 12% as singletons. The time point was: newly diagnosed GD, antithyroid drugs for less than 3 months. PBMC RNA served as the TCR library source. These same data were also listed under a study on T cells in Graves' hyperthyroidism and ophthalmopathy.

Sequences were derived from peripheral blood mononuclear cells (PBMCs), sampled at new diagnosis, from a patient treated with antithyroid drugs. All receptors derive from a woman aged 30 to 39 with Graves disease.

The CDR3 here is CASSLDQDSSRDNEQFF. The CDR3 coding sequence is TGTGCCAGCAGCTTAGACCAGGACTCCAGCAGGGACAATGAGCAGTTCTTC. V gene TRBV11-2 combines with J gene TRBJ2-1; D may be TRBD1 or TRBD2 (5 bases each). CDR1 and CDR2 from the germline V gene are SGHAT and FQNNGV. CDR3 length: 17 residues. The V end lost 0 bases, the J end lost 5 bases, and 17 bases lay between the germline ends.

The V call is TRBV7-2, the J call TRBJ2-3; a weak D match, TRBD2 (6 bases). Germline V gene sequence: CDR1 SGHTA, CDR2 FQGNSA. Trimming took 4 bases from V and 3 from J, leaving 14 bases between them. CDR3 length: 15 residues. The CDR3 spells CASSSRRDGTDTQYF. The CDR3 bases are TGTGCCAGCAGCTCCAGGAGGGACGGGACAGATACGCAGTATTTT.

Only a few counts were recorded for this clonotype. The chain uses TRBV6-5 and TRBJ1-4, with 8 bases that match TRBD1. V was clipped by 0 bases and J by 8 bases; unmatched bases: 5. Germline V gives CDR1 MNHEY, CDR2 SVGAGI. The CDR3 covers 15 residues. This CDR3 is CASSYSGTGREKLFF. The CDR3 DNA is TGTGCCAGCAGTTACTCGGGGACAGGAAGAGAAAAACTGTTTTTT.

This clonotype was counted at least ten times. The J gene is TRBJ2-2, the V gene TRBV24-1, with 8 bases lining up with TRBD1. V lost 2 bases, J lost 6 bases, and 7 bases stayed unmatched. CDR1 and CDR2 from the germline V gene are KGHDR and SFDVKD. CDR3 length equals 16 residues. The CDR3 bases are TGTGCCACCAGTGATTCCGGACAGGGCGCTCCCGGGGAGCTGTTTTTT. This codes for CATSDSGQGAPGELFF.

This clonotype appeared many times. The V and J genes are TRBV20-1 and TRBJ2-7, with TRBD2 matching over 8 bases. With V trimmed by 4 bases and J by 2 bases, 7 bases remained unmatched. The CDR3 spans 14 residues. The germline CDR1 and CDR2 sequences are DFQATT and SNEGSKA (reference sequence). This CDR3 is CSATLLAVPYEQYF. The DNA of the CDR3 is TGCAGTGCTACCCTACTAGCGGTGCCCTACGAGCAGTACTTC.

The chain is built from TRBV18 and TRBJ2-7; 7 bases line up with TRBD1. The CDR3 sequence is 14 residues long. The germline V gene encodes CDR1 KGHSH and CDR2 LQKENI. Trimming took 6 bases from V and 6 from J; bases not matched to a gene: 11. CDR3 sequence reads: CASSAGTAEIEQYF. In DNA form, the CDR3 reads TGTGCCAGCTCCGCCGGGACAGCGGAAATCGAGCAGTACTTC.

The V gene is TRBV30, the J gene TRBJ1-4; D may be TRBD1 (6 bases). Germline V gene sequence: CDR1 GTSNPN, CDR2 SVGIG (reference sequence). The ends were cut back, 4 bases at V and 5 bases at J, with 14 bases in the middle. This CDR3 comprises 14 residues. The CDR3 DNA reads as TGTGCCTGGAATCCTCGGACAGCCAATGAAAAACTGTTTTTT. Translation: CAWNPRTANEKLFF. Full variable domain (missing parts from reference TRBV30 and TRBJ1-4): SQTIHQWPATLVQPVGSPLSLECTVEGTSNPNLYWYRQAAGRGLQLLFYSVGIGQISSEVPQNLSASRPQDRQFILSSKKLLLSDSGFYLCAWNPRTANEKLFFGSGTQLSVL.

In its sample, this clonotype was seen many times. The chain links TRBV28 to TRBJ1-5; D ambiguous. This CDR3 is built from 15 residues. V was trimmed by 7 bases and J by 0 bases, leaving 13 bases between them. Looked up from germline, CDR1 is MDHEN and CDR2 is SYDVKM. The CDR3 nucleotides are TGTGCCAGCATCCCTCGGGCCGATAGCAATCAGCCCCAGCATTTT. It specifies CASIPRADSNQPQHF.

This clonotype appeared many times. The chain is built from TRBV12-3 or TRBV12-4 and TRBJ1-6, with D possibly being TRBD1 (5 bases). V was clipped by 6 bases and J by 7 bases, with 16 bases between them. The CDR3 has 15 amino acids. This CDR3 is CASSSDSYLNSPLHF. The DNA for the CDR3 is TGTGCCAGCAGCTCCGACAGTTACTTGAATTCACCCCTCCACTTT.

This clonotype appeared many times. The CDR3 DNA reads as TGCGCCAGCAGCCAAGATGCATCCCGACGGGGTCGAGGCTACACCTTC. It yields the protein CASSQDASRRGRGYTF. The J gene is TRBJ1-2, the V gene TRBV4-3; D is ambiguous. V was shortened by 0 bases and J by 8 bases, with 19 bases between the two germline ends. CDR1 is LGHNA, CDR2 YSLEER, per germline. The CDR3 totals 16 residues.

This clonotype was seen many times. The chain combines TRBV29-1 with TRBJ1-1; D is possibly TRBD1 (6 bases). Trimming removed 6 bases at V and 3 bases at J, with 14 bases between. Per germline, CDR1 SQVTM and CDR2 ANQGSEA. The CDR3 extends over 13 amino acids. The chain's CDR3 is CSVATGSDTEAFF. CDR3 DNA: TGCAGCGTGGCAACAGGGTCGGACACTGAAGCTTTCTTT.

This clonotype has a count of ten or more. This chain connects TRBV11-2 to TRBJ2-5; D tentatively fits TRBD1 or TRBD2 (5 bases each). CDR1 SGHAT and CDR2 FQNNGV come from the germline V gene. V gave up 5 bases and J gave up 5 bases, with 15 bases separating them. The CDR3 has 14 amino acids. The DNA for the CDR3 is TGTGCCAGCAGCCTTCTCCGGGGCTGGGAGACCCAGTACTTC. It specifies CASSLLRGWETQYF.

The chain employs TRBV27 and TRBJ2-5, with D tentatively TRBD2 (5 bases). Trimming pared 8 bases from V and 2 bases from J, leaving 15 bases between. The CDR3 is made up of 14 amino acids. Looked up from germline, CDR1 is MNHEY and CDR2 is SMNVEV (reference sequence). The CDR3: CASQKTGNQETQYF. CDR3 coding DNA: TGTGCCAGCCAGAAAACGGGGAATCAAGAGACCCAGTACTTC.

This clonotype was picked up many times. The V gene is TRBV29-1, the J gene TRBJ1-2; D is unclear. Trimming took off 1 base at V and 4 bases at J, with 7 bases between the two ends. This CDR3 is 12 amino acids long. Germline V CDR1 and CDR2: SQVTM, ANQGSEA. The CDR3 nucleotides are TGCAGCGTTGAAGGAGAGGCCTATGGCTACACCTTC. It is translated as CSVEGEAYGYTF.

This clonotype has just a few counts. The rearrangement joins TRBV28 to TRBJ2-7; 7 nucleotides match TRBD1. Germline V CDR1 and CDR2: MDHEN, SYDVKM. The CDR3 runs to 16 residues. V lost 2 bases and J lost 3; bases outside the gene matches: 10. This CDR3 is CASSLKGAVGYYEQYF. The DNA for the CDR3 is TGTGCCAGCAGTTTAAAGGGGGCTGTGGGGTACTACGAGCAGTACTTC. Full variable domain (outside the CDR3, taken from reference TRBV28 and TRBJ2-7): DVKVTQSSRYLVKRTGEKVFLECVQDMDHENMFWYRQDPGLGLRLIYFSYDVKMKEKGDIPEGYSVSREKKERFSLILESASTNQTSMYLCASSLKGAVGYYEQYFGPGTRLTVT.

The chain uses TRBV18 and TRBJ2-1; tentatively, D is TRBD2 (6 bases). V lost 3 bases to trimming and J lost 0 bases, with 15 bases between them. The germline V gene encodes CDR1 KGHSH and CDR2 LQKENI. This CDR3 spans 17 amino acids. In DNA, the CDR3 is TGTGCCAGCTCACCCTTGGCGGGGTTTGGCTCCTACAATGAGCAGTTCTTC. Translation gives CASSPLAGFGSYNEQFF.

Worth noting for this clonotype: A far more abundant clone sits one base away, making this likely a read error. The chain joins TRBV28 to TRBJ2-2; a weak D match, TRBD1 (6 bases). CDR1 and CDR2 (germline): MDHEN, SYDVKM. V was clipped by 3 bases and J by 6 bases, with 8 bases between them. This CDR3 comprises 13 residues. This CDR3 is CASSLSGAGELFF. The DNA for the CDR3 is TGTGCCAGCAGTTTGTCAGGGGCCGGGGAGCTGTTTTTT.

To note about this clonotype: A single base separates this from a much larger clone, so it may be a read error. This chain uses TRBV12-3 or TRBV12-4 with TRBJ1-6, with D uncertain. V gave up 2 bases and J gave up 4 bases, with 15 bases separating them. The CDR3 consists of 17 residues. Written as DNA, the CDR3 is TGTGCCAGCAGTTTAAAGCCTCTGGGCACGTATAATTCACCCCTCCACTTT. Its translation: CASSLKPLGTYNSPLHF.

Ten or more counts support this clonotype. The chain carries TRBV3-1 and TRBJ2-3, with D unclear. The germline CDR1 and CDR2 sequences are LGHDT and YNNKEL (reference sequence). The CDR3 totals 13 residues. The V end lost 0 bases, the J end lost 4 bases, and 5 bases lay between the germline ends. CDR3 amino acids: CASSQEVPDTQYF. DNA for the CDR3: TGTGCCAGCAGCCAAGAAGTCCCAGATACGCAGTATTTT.

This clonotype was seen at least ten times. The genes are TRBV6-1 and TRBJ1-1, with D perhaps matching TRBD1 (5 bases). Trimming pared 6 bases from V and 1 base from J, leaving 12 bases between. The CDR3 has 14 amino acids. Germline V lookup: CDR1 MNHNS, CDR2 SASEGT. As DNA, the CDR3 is TGTGCCAGCAGGCCAGGACACCAGAACACTGAAGCTTTCTTT. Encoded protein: CASRPGHQNTEAFF.

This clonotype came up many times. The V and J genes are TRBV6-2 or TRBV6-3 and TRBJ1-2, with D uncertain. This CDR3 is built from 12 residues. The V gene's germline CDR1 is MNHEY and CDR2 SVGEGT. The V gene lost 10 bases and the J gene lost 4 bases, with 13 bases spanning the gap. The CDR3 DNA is TGTGCCACACGAGACTCTCTCTATGGCTACACCTTC. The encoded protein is CATRDSLYGYTF.

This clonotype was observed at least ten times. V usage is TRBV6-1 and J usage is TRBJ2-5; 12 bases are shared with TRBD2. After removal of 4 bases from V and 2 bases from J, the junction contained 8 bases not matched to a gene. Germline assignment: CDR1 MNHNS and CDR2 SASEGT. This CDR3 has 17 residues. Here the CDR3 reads CASSGLAGGGSQETQYF. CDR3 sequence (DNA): TGTGCCAGCAGTGGGCTAGCGGGAGGGGGCTCACAAGAGACCCAGTACTTC.

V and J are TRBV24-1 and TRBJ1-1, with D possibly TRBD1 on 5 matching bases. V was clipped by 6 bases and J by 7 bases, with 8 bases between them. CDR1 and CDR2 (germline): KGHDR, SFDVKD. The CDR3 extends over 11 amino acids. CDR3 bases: TGTGCCACCAGTTCGGGGGTTGAAGCTTTCTTT. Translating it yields CATSSGVEAFF.

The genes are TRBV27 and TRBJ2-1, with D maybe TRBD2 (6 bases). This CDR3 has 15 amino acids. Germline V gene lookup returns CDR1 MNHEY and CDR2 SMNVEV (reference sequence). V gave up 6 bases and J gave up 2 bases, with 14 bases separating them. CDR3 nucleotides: TGTGCCAGCAGAAGTGGACTATATACCTACAATGAGCAGTTCTTC. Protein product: CASRSGLYTYNEQFF.

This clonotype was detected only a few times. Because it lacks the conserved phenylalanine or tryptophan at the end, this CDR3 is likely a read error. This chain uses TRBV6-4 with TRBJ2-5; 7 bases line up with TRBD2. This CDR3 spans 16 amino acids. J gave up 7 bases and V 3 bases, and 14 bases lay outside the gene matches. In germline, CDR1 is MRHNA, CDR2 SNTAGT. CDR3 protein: CASSELVGGRYGTQYL. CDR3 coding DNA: TGTGCCAGCAGTGAGCTGGTCGGCGGGAGATACGGGACCCAGTACCTC.

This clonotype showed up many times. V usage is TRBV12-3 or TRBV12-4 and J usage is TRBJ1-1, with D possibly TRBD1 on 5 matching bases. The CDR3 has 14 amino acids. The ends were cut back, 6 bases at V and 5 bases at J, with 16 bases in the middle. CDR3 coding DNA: TGTGCCAGCAGCTCATCCACGGGGGGGACTGAAGCTTTCTTT. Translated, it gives CASSSSTGGTEAFF.

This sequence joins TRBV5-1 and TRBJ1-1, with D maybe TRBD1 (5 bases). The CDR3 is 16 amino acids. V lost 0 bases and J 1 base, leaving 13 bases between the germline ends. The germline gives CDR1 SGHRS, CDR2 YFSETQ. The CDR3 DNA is TGCGCCAGCAGCTTGGGGGTCTGGGGCCCGAACACTGAAGCTTTCTTT. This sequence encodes CASSLGVWGPNTEAFF.

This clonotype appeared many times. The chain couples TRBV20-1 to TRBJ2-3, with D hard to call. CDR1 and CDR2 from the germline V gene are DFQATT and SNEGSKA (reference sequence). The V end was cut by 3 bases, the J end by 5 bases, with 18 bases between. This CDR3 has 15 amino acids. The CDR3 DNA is TGCAGTGCTAGTCTCCGGGCCAGAGCGAGAGATACGCAGTATTTT. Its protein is CSASLRARARDTQYF.

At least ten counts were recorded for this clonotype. The CDR3 reads CASSYYRASTDTQYF. The CDR3 nucleotides read TGTGCCAGCAGTTACTACCGAGCTAGCACAGATACGCAGTATTTT. J is TRBJ2-3 and V is TRBV6-2 or TRBV6-3; D not certain. Per the germline V gene, CDR1 is MNHEY and CDR2 is SVGEGT. The V gene lost 1 base and the J gene lost 0 bases, with 8 bases spanning the gap. The CDR3 is 15 amino acids.

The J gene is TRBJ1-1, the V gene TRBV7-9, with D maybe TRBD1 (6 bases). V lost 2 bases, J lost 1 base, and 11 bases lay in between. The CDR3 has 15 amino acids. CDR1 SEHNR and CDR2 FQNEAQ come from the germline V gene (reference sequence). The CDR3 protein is CASSLWRTENTEAFF. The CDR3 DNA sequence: TGTGCCAGCAGCTTATGGAGGACAGAGAACACTGAAGCTTTCTTT.

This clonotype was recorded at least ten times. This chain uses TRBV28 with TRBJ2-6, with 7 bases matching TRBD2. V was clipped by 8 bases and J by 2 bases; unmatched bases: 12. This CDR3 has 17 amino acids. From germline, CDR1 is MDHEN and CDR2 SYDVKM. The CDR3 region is CASVMGGGPAGANVLTF. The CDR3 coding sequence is TGTGCCAGCGTGATGGGGGGGGGACCGGCTGGGGCCAACGTCCTGACTTTC.

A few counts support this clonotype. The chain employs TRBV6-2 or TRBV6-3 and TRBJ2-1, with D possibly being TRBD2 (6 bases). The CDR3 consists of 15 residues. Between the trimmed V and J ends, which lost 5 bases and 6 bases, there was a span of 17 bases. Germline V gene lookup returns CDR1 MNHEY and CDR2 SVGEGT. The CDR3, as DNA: TGTGCCAGCAGTGAAGAGGGACTTGGGGTCAATGAGCAGTTCTTC. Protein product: CASSEEGLGVNEQFF.